This TCR beta chain was retrieved from a study of cytomegalovirus exposure and HLA in healthy donors. The overall study: The roughly 130 validation repertoires used the same platform as the 550 to 850 first-cohort repertoires (as reported by a later analysis).

Study conclusions and caveats: Cytomegalovirus status was reportedly diagnosed by the classifier with high specificity and sensitivity. A few chains tied to CMV proved CMV antigen-specific in vitro.

Trimming took 2 bases from V and 4 from J, leaving 14 bases between them. Germline V gives CDR1 SGHDN, CDR2 FVKESK. The CDR3 has 15 residues. This clone was seen a single time. No antigen is known for it. Assay: immunoSEQ multiplex PCR; the TCRdb copy retains only in-frame clones and omits some. The repertoire holds approximately 100,000 clones, about nine tenths seen once, with 2% to 2.5% in the top ten. Specimen: PBMCs. The TCR comes from a young woman in good health and CMV-seronegative. The chain is built from TRBV14 and TRBJ1-1; D is possibly TRBD1 (6 bases). The DNA for the CDR3 is TGTGCCAGCAGCCAAAACTGGGGACAAGTCACTGAAGCTTTCTTT. Protein sequence: CASSQNWGQVTEAFF.